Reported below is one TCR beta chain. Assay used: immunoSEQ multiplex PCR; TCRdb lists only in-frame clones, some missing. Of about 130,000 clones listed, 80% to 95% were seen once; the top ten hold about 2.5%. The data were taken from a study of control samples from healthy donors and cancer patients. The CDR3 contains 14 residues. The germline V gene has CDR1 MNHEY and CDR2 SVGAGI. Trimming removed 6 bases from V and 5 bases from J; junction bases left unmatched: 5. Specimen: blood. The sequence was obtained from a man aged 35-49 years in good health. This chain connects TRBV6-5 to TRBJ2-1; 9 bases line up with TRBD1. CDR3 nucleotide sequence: TGTGCCAGCAGGGGACAGGGATGGAACAATGAGCAGTTCTTC. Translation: CASRGQGWNNEQFF.